The entry that follows covers one T cell receptor (beta chain) sequence. The antigen is undetermined. The data derive from a study of T cell repertoires in cytomegalovirus infection. Whole-study context: In public TCR beta signatures, there were indications of both CMV infection and matching HLA type.

TCRdb re-called the reads through MiXCR, storing one row per CDR3 protein. The sample lists around 710,000 distinct CDR3 sequences; almost 30% were seen once. The junction had 5 bases not matched to a gene; V was cut back by 0 bases and J by 4 bases. The CDR3 totals 16 residues. Germline CDR1 and CDR2: MGHRA and YSYEKL. General study points: The ex vivo response was dominated by HLA-C-restricted CMV-specific TCR beta clonotypes. Adding up the frequency of public TCR beta families identified people who carried CMV plus the relevant HLA.

The clonotype originates from a human donor in good health (CMV status not recorded). Some clones in this sample may be carry-over from other donors' samples. Specimen: cultured CD8+ T cells from PBMCs, collected from culture after CMV antigen stimulation. The chain employs TRBV4-1 and TRBJ2-1; 8 bases are shared with TRBD2. This chain's CDR3 is CASSQETRGVYNEQFF. The CDR3 DNA is TGCGCCAGCAGCCAAGAAACGCGGGGGGTTTACAATGAGCAGTTCTTC.